This T cell receptor beta chain was sequenced during a study of T cell responses to AZD1222 COVID-19 vaccine. On this clone itself: Its antigen is as yet unknown.

Sequencing was performed with immunoSEQ multiplex PCR; in TCRdb, only in-frame clones are kept and a portion is missing. This sample carries 74,000 or so clones, roughly 81% of them seen once, and the ten largest clones take about 13%. Study results and limitations: Following two doses of AZD1222, Spike-specific TCR breadth and depth rose. Spike regions recognized by vaccine-associated CD4 TCRs spanned the protein, led by 160-218 and 743-854.

In germline, CDR1 is SGHTA, CDR2 FQGNSA. The CDR3 totals 15 residues. Trimming took 4 bases from V and 3 from J; bases not matched to a gene: 6. This TCR came from an adult in good health. V and J are TRBV7-2 and TRBJ1-3; 7 bases are shared with TRBD1. The sequences come from peripheral blood, collected on day 0 of AZD1222 vaccination. The CDR3 loop reads CASSSGQAYGNTIYF. The CDR3 region has the DNA TGTGCCAGCAGCTCAGGACAGGCGTATGGAAACACCATATATTTT.